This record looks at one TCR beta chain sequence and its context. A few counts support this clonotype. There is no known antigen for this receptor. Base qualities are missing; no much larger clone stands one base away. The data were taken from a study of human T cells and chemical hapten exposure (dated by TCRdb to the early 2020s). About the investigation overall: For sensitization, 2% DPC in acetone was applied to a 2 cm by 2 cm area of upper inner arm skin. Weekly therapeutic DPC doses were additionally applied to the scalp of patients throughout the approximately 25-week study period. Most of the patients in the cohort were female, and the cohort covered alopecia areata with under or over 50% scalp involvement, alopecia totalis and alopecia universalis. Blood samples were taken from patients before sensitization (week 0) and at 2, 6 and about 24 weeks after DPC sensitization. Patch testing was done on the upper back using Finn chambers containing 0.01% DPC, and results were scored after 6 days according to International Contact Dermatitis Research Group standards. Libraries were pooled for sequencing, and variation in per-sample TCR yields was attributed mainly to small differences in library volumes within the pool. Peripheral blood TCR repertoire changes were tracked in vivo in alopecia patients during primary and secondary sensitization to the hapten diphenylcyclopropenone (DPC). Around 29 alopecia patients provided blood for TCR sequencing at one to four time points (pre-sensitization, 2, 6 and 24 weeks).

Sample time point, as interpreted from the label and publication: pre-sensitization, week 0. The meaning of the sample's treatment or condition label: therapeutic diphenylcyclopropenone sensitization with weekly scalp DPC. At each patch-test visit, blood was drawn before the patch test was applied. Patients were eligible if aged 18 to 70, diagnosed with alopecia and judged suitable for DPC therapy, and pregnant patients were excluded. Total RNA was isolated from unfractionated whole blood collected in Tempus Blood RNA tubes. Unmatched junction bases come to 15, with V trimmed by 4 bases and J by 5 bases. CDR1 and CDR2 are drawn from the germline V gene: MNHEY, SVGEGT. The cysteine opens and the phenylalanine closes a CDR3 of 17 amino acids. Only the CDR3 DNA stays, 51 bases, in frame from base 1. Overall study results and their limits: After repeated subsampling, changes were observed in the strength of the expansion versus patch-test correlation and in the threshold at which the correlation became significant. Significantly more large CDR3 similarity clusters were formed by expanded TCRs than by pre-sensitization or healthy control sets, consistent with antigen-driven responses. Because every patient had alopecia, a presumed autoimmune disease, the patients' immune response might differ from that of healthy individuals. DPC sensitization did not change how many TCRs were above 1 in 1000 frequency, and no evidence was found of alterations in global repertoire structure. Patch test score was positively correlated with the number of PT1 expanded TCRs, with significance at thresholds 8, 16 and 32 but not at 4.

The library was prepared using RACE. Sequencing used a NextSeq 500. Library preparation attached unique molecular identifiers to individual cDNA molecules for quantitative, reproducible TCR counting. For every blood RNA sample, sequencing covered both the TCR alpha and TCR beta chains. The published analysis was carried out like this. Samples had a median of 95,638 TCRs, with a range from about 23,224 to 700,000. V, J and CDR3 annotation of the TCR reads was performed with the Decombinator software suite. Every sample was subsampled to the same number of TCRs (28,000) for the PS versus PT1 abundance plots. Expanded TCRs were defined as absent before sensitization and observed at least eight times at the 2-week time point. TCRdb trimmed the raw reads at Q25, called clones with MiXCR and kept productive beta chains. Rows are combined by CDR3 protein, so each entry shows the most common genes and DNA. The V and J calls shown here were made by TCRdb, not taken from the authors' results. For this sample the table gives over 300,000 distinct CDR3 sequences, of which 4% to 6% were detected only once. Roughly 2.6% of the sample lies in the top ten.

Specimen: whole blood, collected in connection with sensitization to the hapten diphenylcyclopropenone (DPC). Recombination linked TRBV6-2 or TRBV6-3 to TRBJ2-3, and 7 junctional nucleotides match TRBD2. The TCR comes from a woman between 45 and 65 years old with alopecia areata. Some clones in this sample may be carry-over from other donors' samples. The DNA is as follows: TGTGCCAGCAGTTCGCCGGGGCGGGGGACCCGAGAAGATACGCAGTATTTT. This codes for CASSSPGRGTREDTQYF.